Described below is a single TCR beta chain sequence and its context. The time point was: patch test 1, 2 weeks after DPC sensitization. Sample treatment: therapeutic diphenylcyclopropenone sensitization with weekly scalp DPC. Drawing of blood took place ahead of applying each patch test. MiXCR, applied by TCRdb to the RACE reads, yields one record per CDR3 protein. Among 180,000 or so distinct CDR3 sequences, approximately 15% were seen once, and the ten largest hold about 1.7%. The CDR3 runs to 16 residues. Germline CDR1 and CDR2: MDHEN and SYDVKM. Unmatched junction bases numbered 8, after V lost 6 bases and J lost 0 bases. These data come from a study of human T cells and chemical hapten exposure. On the study more broadly: Patches with 0.01% DPC went on the upper back, and the tests were read at 6 days.

The specimen was whole blood, collected in connection with sensitization to the hapten diphenylcyclopropenone (DPC). The sequence was collected from a woman aged 25 to 39 with alopecia areata. Some clones in this sample may be carry-over from other donors' samples. This chain links TRBV28 with TRBJ2-7, with 10 nucleotides matching TRBD2. CDR3 sequence reads: CASSPLAGGLSYEQYF. CDR3 nucleotide sequence: TGTGCCAGCAGCCCCTTAGCGGGGGGACTCTCCTACGAGCAGTACTTC.